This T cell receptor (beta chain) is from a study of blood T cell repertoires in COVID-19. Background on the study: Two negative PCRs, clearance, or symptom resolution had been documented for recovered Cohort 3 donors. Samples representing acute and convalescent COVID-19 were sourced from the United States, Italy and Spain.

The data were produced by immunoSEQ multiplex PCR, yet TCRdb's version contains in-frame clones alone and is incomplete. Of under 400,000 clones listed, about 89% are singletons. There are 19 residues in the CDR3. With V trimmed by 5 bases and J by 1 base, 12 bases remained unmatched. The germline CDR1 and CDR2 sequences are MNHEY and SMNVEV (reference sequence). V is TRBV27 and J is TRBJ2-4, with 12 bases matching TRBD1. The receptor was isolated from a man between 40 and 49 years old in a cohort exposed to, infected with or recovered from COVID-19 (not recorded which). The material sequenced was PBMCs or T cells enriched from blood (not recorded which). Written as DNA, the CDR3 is TGTGCCAGCAGTCCATCCGGGACAGGGGGCGCCGTGGCCAAAAACATTCAGTACTTC. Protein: CASSPSGTGGAVAKNIQYF.